These T cell receptor beta chains were read from a single sample in a study of blood T cell repertoires in COVID-19. The protocol was immunoSEQ multiplex PCR, while the TCRdb copy is restricted to in-frame clones and leaves out a portion. The sample consists of 150,000 to 200,000 clones, approximately 80% of them appearing once. Source material: PBMCs or T cells enriched from blood (not recorded which). Receptors were obtained from a man in his forties or fifties who had recovered from COVID-19. CDR3s include the opening cysteine and the closing phenylalanine or tryptophan. The D gene is left open where the match is weak. A clone size is listed for some rows: how often the clone was seen (once, few, many), or a class if it is expanded.

>-|TRBV5-6|TRBJ1-1|-
CASSLGRNTEAFF
TGTGCCAGCAGCTTGGGCAGGAACACTGAAGCTTTCTTT
>-|TRBV6-5|TRBJ1-5|few
CASSYGWGYNQPQHF
TGTGCCAGCAGTTACGGGTGGGGCTACAATCAGCCCCAGCATTTT
>-|TRBV6-5|TRBJ1-1|-
CASSRGGGTEAFF
TGTGCCAGCAGTCGGGGGGGTGGGACTGAAGCTTTCTTT
>TRBD1|TRBV19|TRBJ2-5|-
CASSIEGQGQETQYF
TGTGCCAGTAGTATAGAGGGACAGGGCCAAGAGACCCAGTACTTC
>TRBD2|TRBV24-1|TRBJ2-1|-
CATSGSGGAVEQFF
TGTGCCACCAGTGGTAGCGGGGGGGCCGTTGAGCAGTTCTTC
>-|TRBV6-5|TRBJ1-5|-
CASSYGQSGNQPQHF
TGTGCCAGCAGTTACGGACAGTCGGGCAATCAGCCCCAGCATTTT
>-|TRBV5-1|TRBJ2-6|-
CASSASGANVLTF
TGCGCCAGCAGCGCCAGTGGGGCCAACGTCCTGACTTTC
>-|TRBV2|TRBJ1-2|-
CASSEFGLRSRDLGYTF
TGTGCCAGCAGTGAATTCGGGCTCCGCTCCAGGGATCTGGGCTACACCTTC
>TRBD1|TRBV4-2|TRBJ1-2|-
CASSSGTASSYTF
TGTGCCAGCAGCTCCGGGACAGCGTCAAGCTACACCTTC
>TRBD1|TRBV7-9|TRBJ1-1|-
CASSFDRGQTEAFF
TGTGCCAGCAGCTTCGACAGGGGGCAAACTGAAGCTTTCTTT
>TRBD1|TRBV5-6|TRBJ2-3|-
CASSSDRLPTDTQYF
TGTGCCAGCAGCTCGGACAGGCTACCCACAGATACGCAGTATTTT
>-|TRBV27|TRBJ1-6|-
CASSPGLQNSPLHF
TGTGCCAGCAGCCCGGGACTCCAGAATTCACCCCTCCACTTT
>-|TRBV4-1|TRBJ1-1|-
CASSQDLGGLAFF
TGCGCCAGCAGCCAAGATCTGGGGGGGCTAGCTTTCTTT
>TRBD1|TRBV9|TRBJ1-1|-
CASSGQGLNTEAFF
TGTGCCAGCAGCGGACAGGGGTTGAACACTGAAGCTTTCTTT
>TRBD2|TRBV5-1|TRBJ2-5|-
CASSSFRGLAGGSGETQYF
TGCGCCAGCAGCTCCTTTAGGGGACTAGCGGGGGGATCGGGAGAGACCCAGTACTTC
>-|TRBV7-2|TRBJ2-1|-
CATVRDSTYNEQFF
TGTGCCACCGTCCGGGACTCAACCTACAATGAGCAGTTCTTC
>TRBD1|TRBV19|TRBJ2-7|-
CASSVGGEYSYEQYF
TGTGCCAGCTCAGTAGGGGGCGAGTATTCCTACGAGCAGTACTTC
>-|TRBV7-6|TRBJ2-1|-
CASSLAGTPSYNEQFF
TGTGCCAGCAGCTTAGCCGGGACACCATCCTACAATGAGCAGTTCTTC
>TRBD1|TRBV18|TRBJ1-1|-
CASSQRDSMNTEAFF
TGTGCCAGCTCGCAACGGGACAGCATGAACACTGAAGCTTTCTTT
>-|TRBV5-1|TRBJ1-4|-
CASSLVAKATNEKLFF
TGCGCCAGCAGCTTGGTGGCCAAAGCAACTAATGAAAAACTGTTTTTT
>-|TRBV6-5|TRBJ1-1|-
CASRPLQIQKTEAFF
TGTGCCAGCAGGCCGTTACAAATCCAAAAAACTGAAGCTTTCTTT
>-|TRBV24-1|TRBJ2-4|-
CATSDSRGVAKNIQYF
TGTGCCACCAGTGACTCACGGGGAGTAGCCAAAAACATTCAGTACTTC
>TRBD2|TRBV27|TRBJ2-1|-
CAVRGVWYNEQFF
TGTGCCGTGCGGGGGGTCTGGTACAATGAGCAGTTCTTC
>-|TRBV7-8|TRBJ2-6|-
CASSFGASGANVLTF
TGTGCCAGCAGCTTCGGAGCCTCTGGGGCCAACGTCCTGACTTTC
>-|TRBV7-3|TRBJ2-6|-
CASSQSSGANVLTF
TGTGCCAGCAGCCAGTCGTCAGGGGCCAACGTCCTGACTTTC
>-|TRBV19|TRBJ2-1|few
CASSPPGNPKRFF
TGTGCCAGTAGTCCACCGGGGAACCCAAAGCGGTTCTTC
>TRBD2|TRBV4-2|TRBJ2-3|-
CASSQESHQRGTTDTQYF
TGTGCCAGCAGCCAAGAGAGTCACCAGCGGGGGACCACAGATACGCAGTATTTT
>TRBD1|TRBV10-1|TRBJ1-4|-
CASSEGQGSEKLFF
TGCGCCAGCAGTGAAGGACAGGGGAGTGAAAAACTGTTTTTT
>TRBD2|TRBV19|TRBJ2-5|-
CASSALAGLQETQYF
TGTGCCAGTAGTGCACTAGCGGGGCTCCAAGAGACCCAGTACTTC
>TRBD1|TRBV3-1/TRBV3-2|TRBJ1-5|-
CASSPTTGGLNQPQHF
TGTGCCAGCAGCCCAACGACAGGGGGCCTAAATCAGCCCCAGCATTTT
>-|TRBV6-1|TRBJ2-3|few
CASSDRPSTDTQYF
TGTGCCAGCAGTGACAGGCCTAGCACAGATACGCAGTATTTT
>TRBD1|TRBV10-3|TRBJ2-2|-
CAISADREAGELFF
TGTGCCATCAGCGCGGACAGGGAGGCCGGGGAGCTGTTTTTT
>-|TRBV27|TRBJ1-4|once
CASSSPRGASEKLFF
TGTGCCAGCAGTTCCCCCCGGGGAGCGAGTGAAAAACTGTTTTTT
>-|TRBV3-1/TRBV3-2|TRBJ2-7|-
CASLGPRYEQYF
TGTGCCAGCCTGGGGCCCCGCTACGAGCAGTACTTC